The 22 T cell receptor beta chains below were found in one sample sequenced in a study of T cell responses to AZD1222 COVID-19 vaccine. The method was immunoSEQ multiplex PCR; TCRdb's version includes in-frame clones alone and lacks a portion of them. The sample shows some 120,000 clones, 88% of them seen only once. The source was peripheral blood, collected on day 0 of AZD1222 vaccination. These receptor sequences come from an adult in good health.

The J gene is TRBJ1-3, the V gene TRBV6-5; D call uncertain. The CDR3 sequence is 15 residues long. Germline-derived CDR1 and CDR2 are MNHEY and SVGAGI. Trimming cost V 6 bases and J 0 bases, with 12 bases left between them. The CDR3, as DNA: TGTGCCAGCAGCCTGTCTACAGTCTCTGGAAACACCATATATTTT. Amino acids: CASSLSTVSGNTIYF.

The rearrangement links TRBV4-3 to TRBJ2-2; tentatively, D is TRBD2 (7 bases). CDR1 and CDR2 (germline): LGHNA, YSLEER. Trimming removed 0 bases at V and 2 bases at J, with 16 bases between. The CDR3 consists of 18 residues. In DNA form, the CDR3 reads TGCGCCAGCAGCCAAGAAGGGGGGGGACGCCTAAACACCGGGGAGCTGTTTTTT. Encoded protein: CASSQEGGGRLNTGELFF.

The chain carries TRBV7-6 and TRBJ2-7, with no clear D. The germline V gene has CDR1 SGHVS and CDR2 FNYEAQ. The germline V and J ends were trimmed by 2 bases and 6 bases, with 8 bases remaining between them. The CDR3 has 12 amino acids. The CDR3 loop reads CASSLRGGEQYF. The CDR3 DNA sequence: TGTGCCAGCAGCTTACGAGGTGGCGAGCAGTACTTC.

J is TRBJ2-5 and V is TRBV15; D is unclear. V lost 5 bases and J lost 5, with 12 bases in between. The germline V gene has CDR1 LNHNV and CDR2 YYDKDF (reference sequence). This CDR3 has 13 residues. The CDR3 nucleotides read TGTGCCACCAGCTTCCGACCCGGGGAGACCCAGTACTTC. It encodes CATSFRPGETQYF.

The gene calls are TRBV5-5 and TRBJ2-5; 8 bases are a match to TRBD2. The V gene end was trimmed by 0 bases and the J gene end by 4 bases; junction bases not matched to a gene: 5. Germline-derived CDR1 and CDR2 are SGHKS and YYEKEE (reference sequence). The CDR3 loop spans 15 amino acids. The CDR3 DNA reads as TGTGCCAGCAGCTTGGGGTTAGCGGGGCGAGAGACCCAGTACTTC. Its translation: CASSLGLAGRETQYF.

The chain employs TRBV6-5 and TRBJ1-5; no clear D. This CDR3 has 15 amino acids. The V end was cut by 2 bases, the J end by 1 base, with 9 bases between. The V gene's germline CDR1 is MNHEY and CDR2 SVGAGI. The DNA for the CDR3 is TGTGCCAGCAGTTACGGACTCACGAGCAATCAGCCCCAGCATTTT. It encodes CASSYGLTSNQPQHF.

This clone was picked up one time. The rearrangement joins TRBV3-1 (or the pseudogene TRBV3-2) to TRBJ2-2, with TRBD2 matching over 8 bases. Trimming removed 0 bases from V and 4 bases from J; junction bases left unmatched: 4. The CDR3 is 16 amino acids. Germline CDR1 is LGHDT and CDR2 is YNNKEL (reference sequence). CDR3 region: CASSQEGLGGTGELFF. Here the CDR3 DNA reads TGTGCCAGCAGCCAAGAGGGACTAGGAGGCACCGGGGAGCTGTTTTTT.

This clone has a single count. The rearrangement uses TRBV30 and TRBJ2-7, with TRBD1 as a possible D gene (5 bases). This CDR3 spans 13 amino acids. The ends were cut back, 5 bases at V and 4 bases at J, with 15 bases in the middle. Germline CDR1 and CDR2: GTSNPN and SVGIG (reference sequence). The DNA for the CDR3 is TGTGCCTGGGTCCGTAGTGGGGCATACGAGCAGTACTTC. It translates to CAWVRSGAYEQYF.

The V call is TRBV29-1, the J call TRBJ2-1; 8 positions match TRBD1. Germline values: CDR1 SQVTM, CDR2 ANQGSEA. Trimming removed 6 bases from V and 13 bases from J; junction bases left unmatched: 8. The CDR3 is 11 amino acids. The CDR3 here is CSVQDRVGQFF. The DNA of the CDR3 is TGCAGCGTGCAGGACAGGGTGGGACAGTTCTTC.

The V gene is TRBV7-2, the J gene TRBJ2-7, with 15 nucleotides matching TRBD2. V dropped 4 bases and J dropped 2; count of bases not matched to a gene: 3. The germline CDR1 and CDR2 sequences are SGHTA and FQGNSA. The CDR3 contains 16 residues. CDR3 loop: CASSSRTSGGAYEQYF. Here the CDR3 DNA reads TGTGCCAGCAGCTCCAGGACTAGCGGGGGGGCCTACGAGCAGTACTTC.

The chain couples TRBV6-5 to TRBJ1-1, with D unresolved. The germline V gene has CDR1 MNHEY and CDR2 SVGAGI. Trimming shortened V by 4 bases and J by 1 base, and 7 bases separated the two germline ends. This CDR3 has 13 amino acids. The CDR3: CASSSPRNTEAFF. The CDR3 DNA reads TGTGCCAGCAGTTCTCCAAGGAACACTGAAGCTTTCTTT.

This chain links TRBV7-2 with TRBJ1-2; D not certain. CDR1 is SGHTA and CDR2 is FQGNSA in the germline V gene. Trimming stripped 2 bases from V and 4 bases from J, with 8 bases between. This CDR3 region has 13 residues. The CDR3 is CASSLNVGYGYTF. The CDR3 nucleotides are TGTGCCAGCAGCTTAAACGTAGGCTATGGCTACACCTTC.

The chain combines TRBV7-2 with TRBJ2-1; 14 bases are shared with TRBD2. Germline values: CDR1 SGHTA, CDR2 FQGNSA. The CDR3 consists of 15 residues. With V trimmed by 5 bases and J by 9 bases, 6 bases remained unmatched. The CDR3 DNA reads as TGTGCCAGCAGCCCACGACTAGCGGGAGGGAGTGAGCAGTTCTTC. It encodes CASSPRLAGGSEQFF.

The chain carries TRBV19 and TRBJ1-5, with D possibly TRBD1 on 5 matching bases. Germline V gene sequence: CDR1 LNHDA, CDR2 SQIVND (reference sequence). The CDR3 contains 12 residues. The ends were cut back, 1 base at V and 7 bases at J, with 5 bases in the middle. The CDR3 coding sequence is TGTGCCAGTAGTATAGGGGACCAGCCCCAGCATTTT. It translates to CASSIGDQPQHF.

This rearrangement joins TRBV5-1 to TRBJ2-1, with a weak D call TRBD2 (6 bases). Germline lookup yields CDR1 SGHRS and CDR2 YFSETQ. The CDR3 runs 13 residues. V lost 4 bases, J lost 9 bases, and 14 bases lay in between. The CDR3 sequence is CASSQGLYGEQFF. For the CDR3, the DNA is TGCGCCAGCAGCCAGGGACTTTACGGTGAGCAGTTCTTC.

This rearrangement joins TRBV6-5 to TRBJ2-7; TRBD1 matches 12 bases. V lost 5 bases to trimming and J lost 6 bases; unmatched junction nucleotides: 8. CDR3 length equals 15 residues. The germline gives CDR1 MNHEY, CDR2 SVGAGI. DNA for the CDR3: TGTGCCAGCAGTCTCCGGGACAGGGGGCAGTCCGAGCAGTACTTC. Amino acids: CASSLRDRGQSEQYF.

This clone was counted a few times. The chain employs TRBV6-5 and TRBJ1-1; tentatively, D is TRBD1 (6 bases). The CDR3 sequence is 11 residues long. Germline V CDR1 and CDR2: MNHEY, SVGAGI. The V and J ends lost 6 bases and 6 bases respectively, with 8 bases between them. This CDR3 is CASRQGSEAFF. The CDR3, as DNA: TGTGCCAGCAGACAGGGCTCTGAAGCTTTCTTT.

The CDR3 loop is CASSKGGASNQPQHF. The DNA of the CDR3 is TGTGCCAGCAGTAAGGGAGGGGCGAGCAATCAGCCCCAGCATTTT. The chain is built from TRBV6-6 and TRBJ1-5; D is possibly TRBD1 (5 bases). Germline V gives CDR1 MNHNY, CDR2 SVGAGI (reference sequence). The CDR3 runs 15 residues. The V end lost 5 bases, the J end lost 1 base, and 12 bases lay between the germline ends.

The J gene is TRBJ2-5, the V gene TRBV4-2; maybe TRBD2 (5 bases). V was cut by 4 bases and J by 5 bases, with 17 bases left in between. There are 15 residues in the CDR3. The V gene's germline CDR1 is LGHNA and CDR2 YNFKEQ. CDR3 region: CASSPRAGGGETQYF. CDR3 nucleotides: TGTGCCAGCAGCCCGAGGGCAGGCGGCGGGGAGACCCAGTACTTC.

The V gene is TRBV10-1, the J gene TRBJ2-3; possible D gene TRBD2, 5 bases. Germline-derived CDR1 and CDR2 are WNHNN and SYGVQD (reference sequence). The length of the CDR3 is 16 residues. The V end lost 4 bases, the J end lost 3 bases, and 17 bases lay between the germline ends. In DNA, the CDR3 is TGCGCCAGCAGTGGGGCGCCGGGAAGGAGGACAGATACGCAGTATTTT. It is translated as CASSGAPGRRTDTQYF.

The V call is TRBV19, the J call TRBJ2-1; maybe TRBD2 (6 bases). CDR3 size: 15 residues. Deletions cut 1 base from V and 9 bases from J, with 16 bases between. From germline, CDR1 is LNHDA and CDR2 SQIVND (reference sequence). CDR3 sequence reads: CASSIARRRRGEQFF. The CDR3 DNA reads TGTGCCAGTAGTATAGCCCGAAGGAGGCGGGGTGAGCAGTTCTTC.

This clone has a handful of counts. This sample also contains other DNA sequences that code for the same CDR3. V and J are TRBV6-6 and TRBJ2-1; perhaps TRBD1 as D (5 bases). This CDR3 has 14 amino acids. Germline CDR1 is MNHNY and CDR2 is SVGAGI (reference sequence). V lost 0 bases and J lost 4, with 7 bases in between. The CDR3 protein is CASSYSRVYNEQFF. The DNA for the CDR3 is TGTGCCAGCAGTTACTCCAGGGTGTACAATGAGCAGTTCTTC.